This entry lists 16 T cell receptor beta chains sequenced from one sample in a study of blood T cells in healthy people across ages. Alongside a J-beta primer mix, a sample-barcoded 5' primer served in a second PCR lasting about 7 to 11 cycles. TCRdb reprocessed the 5' RACE reads with MiXCR, giving one entry per CDR3 protein. The sample holds around 990,000 distinct CDR3 sequences, more than 30% seen once. The specimen was blood. These receptors all come from a young man in good health.

This chain links TRBV12-5 with TRBJ2-6; D is perhaps TRBD1 or TRBD2 (5 bases each). V lost 5 bases to trimming and J lost 0 bases, with 23 bases between them. This CDR3 has 20 amino acids. Germline assignment: CDR1 LGHNT and CDR2 FRNRAP. CDR3 bases: TGTGCTAGTGGTCTCCTATACCGGGACCGGGGAGACTCTGGGGCCAACGTCCTGACTTTC. Its translation is CASGLLYRDRGDSGANVLTF.

This rearrangement joins TRBV20-1 to TRBJ2-3, with no clear D. The CDR3 loop spans 13 amino acids. Trimming removed 6 bases at V and 2 bases at J, with 12 bases between. Germline loops: CDR1 DFQATT, CDR2 SNEGSKA (reference sequence). CDR3 amino acids: CSAKSGNTDTQYF. CDR3 nucleotides: TGCAGTGCGAAAAGTGGAAACACAGATACGCAGTATTTT.

The chain uses TRBV20-1 and TRBJ1-2, with TRBD1 as a possible D gene (6 bases). Germline V gene sequence: CDR1 DFQATT, CDR2 SNEGSKA (reference sequence). The V end was cut by 3 bases, the J end by 6 bases, with 23 bases between. The CDR3 contains 16 residues. The CDR3 loop is CSARFNRVRGANGYTF. CDR3 bases: TGCAGTGCTAGGTTTAATCGAGTTCGGGGGGCGAATGGCTACACCTTC.

The rearrangement joins TRBV4-2 to TRBJ2-3, with 12 nucleotides matching TRBD2. Germline V gene data show CDR1 as LGHNA and CDR2 as YNFKEQ. The ends lost 4 bases at V and 6 bases at J; junction bases unmatched: 5. The CDR3 spans 15 residues. CDR3 DNA sequence: TGTGCCAGCAGCCGAGGGGGACTAGCGGGCGATACGCAGTATTTT. It specifies CASSRGGLAGDTQYF.

DNA of the CDR3: TGTGCCAGCAGTTACACACCGGGACAGGGTAATCAGCCCCAGCATTTT. It is translated as CASSYTPGQGNQPQHF. V and J are TRBV6-2 or TRBV6-3 and TRBJ1-5, with TRBD1 matching 9 bases. After removal of 2 bases from V and 4 bases from J, the junction contained 6 bases not matched to a gene. The V gene's germline CDR1 is MNHEY and CDR2 SVGEGT. The CDR3 is 16 amino acids.

The chain is built from TRBV7-9 and TRBJ1-1; D ambiguous. Trimming cost V 5 bases and J 8 bases, with 9 bases left between them. The CDR3 extends over 11 amino acids. Germline values: CDR1 SEHNR, CDR2 FQNEAQ (reference sequence). Here the CDR3 reads CASSHEAEAFF. The CDR3 nucleotides are TGTGCCAGCAGCCACGAGGCCGAAGCTTTCTTT.

The CDR3 sequence: CASSLQGDSYEQYF. The DNA for the CDR3 is TGCGCCAGCAGCTTGCAGGGAGACTCCTACGAGCAGTACTTC. The chain has TRBV5-1 and TRBJ2-7, with D perhaps assigned TRBD1 or TRBD2 (5 bases each). The V end was cut by 1 base, the J end by 0 bases, with 8 bases between. Germline loops: CDR1 SGHRS, CDR2 YFSETQ. The CDR3 spans 14 residues.

This clonotype was observed once. J is TRBJ1-2 and V is TRBV5-6, with a tentative D call TRBD1 (5 bases). CDR1 SGHDT and CDR2 YYEEEE come from the germline V gene. With 2 bases removed from V and 7 bases from J, the gap between germline ends came to 15 bases. This CDR3 has 14 residues. The CDR3, as DNA: TGTGCCAGCAGCTTCCGGGACCTCCGCGCTGGCTACACCTTC. Translation gives CASSFRDLRAGYTF.

A note on this clonotype: With a much larger clone just one base away, this may be a read error. This sequence joins TRBV20-1 and TRBJ2-4; 10 bases are shared with TRBD1. Trimming at V came to 3 bases and at J to 8 bases, leaving 13 bases not matched to a gene. The length of the CDR3 is 16 residues. CDR1 is DFQATT and CDR2 is SNEGSKA in the germline V gene (reference sequence). The CDR3 coding sequence is TGCAGTGCTAGTGCCCGACAGGGGGCATCGGTAGACATTCAGTACTTC. Its translation is CSASARQGASVDIQYF.

This clonotype was detected a few times. The rearrangement links TRBV4-2 to TRBJ1-4; 7 positions match TRBD1. The CDR3 has 17 amino acids. Germline trimming cut 1 base from V and 6 bases from J; bases unmatched to any gene: 11. CDR1 LGHNA and CDR2 YNFKEQ come from the germline V gene. The CDR3 here is CASSQVIGTALYEKLFF. In DNA form, the CDR3 reads TGTGCCAGCAGCCAAGTTATTGGGACAGCCCTATATGAAAAACTGTTTTTT.

This chain connects TRBV6-6 to TRBJ2-2, with 10 bases aligning to TRBD2. Per the germline V gene, CDR1 is MNHNY and CDR2 is SVGAGI (reference sequence). The CDR3 runs 15 residues. J gave up 5 bases and V 5 bases, and 5 bases lay outside the gene matches. The CDR3, as DNA: TGTGCCAGCAGTGCGCGGACTAGCGGTACCGGGGAGCTGTTTTTT. It translates to CASSARTSGTGELFF.

The chain uses TRBV11-2 and TRBJ1-2; D may be TRBD1 (6 bases). The CDR3 length is 17 residues. Germline CDR1 is SGHAT and CDR2 is FQNNGV. V lost 9 bases and J 5 bases, leaving 28 bases between the germline ends. CDR3: CASWNLMKRGTEYGYTF. CDR3 bases: TGTGCCAGTTGGAACCTTATGAAGAGGGGGACGGAGTATGGCTACACCTTC. Looking up the rest from reference TRBV11-2 and TRBJ1-2 gives the full variable domain: EAGVAQSPRYKIIEKRQSVAFWCNPISGHATLYWYQQILGQGPKLLIQFQNNGVVDDSQLPKDRFSAERLKGVDSTLKIQPAKLEDSAVYLCASWNLMKRGTEYGYTFGSGTRLTVV.

This sequence joins TRBV28 and TRBJ1-5, with D unclear. CDR1 MDHEN and CDR2 SYDVKM come from the germline V gene. CDR3 size: 15 residues. V gave up 3 bases and J gave up 4 bases, with 13 bases separating them. The CDR3 sequence is CASSLPRTDNQPQHF. The CDR3 region has the DNA TGTGCCAGCAGTTTGCCGAGGACTGATAATCAGCCCCAGCATTTT.

The gene calls are TRBV28 and TRBJ2-2, with 7 bases that match TRBD1. The CDR3 sequence is 16 residues long. CDR1 and CDR2 from the germline V gene are MDHEN and SYDVKM. The V gene end was trimmed by 2 bases and the J gene end by 2 bases; junction bases not matched to a gene: 5. The CDR3 loop is CASSLGGQLNTGELFF. Here the CDR3 DNA reads TGTGCCAGCAGTTTAGGGGGACAGCTTAACACCGGGGAGCTGTTTTTT. Using reference TRBV28 and TRBJ2-2 for the parts outside the CDR3, the full variable domain is DVKVTQSSRYLVKRTGEKVFLECVQDMDHENMFWYRQDPGLGLRLIYFSYDVKMKEKGDIPEGYSVSREKKERFSLILESASTNQTSMYLCASSLGGQLNTGELFFGEGSRLTVL.

This clonotype has only a few counts. The rearrangement uses TRBV7-8 and TRBJ2-3; the match to TRBD1 covers 9 bases. CDR1 and CDR2 from the germline V gene are SGHVS and FQNEAQ. V shed 5 bases, J shed 0 bases, and the junction held 6 bases outside the gene matches. CDR3 length: 16 residues. This CDR3 is CASSPWTGASTDTQYF. The CDR3 nucleotides read TGTGCCAGCAGCCCCTGGACAGGGGCGAGCACAGATACGCAGTATTTT.

This clonotype was seen a handful of times. V usage is TRBV12-3 or TRBV12-4 and J usage is TRBJ2-5; tentatively, D is TRBD2 (7 bases). The CDR3 runs to 16 residues. V lost 2 bases, J lost 2 bases, and 15 bases lay in between. CDR3 sequence reads: CASSLWGGRRQETQYF. CDR3 DNA: TGTGCCAGCAGTTTATGGGGGGGCCGTCGACAAGAGACCCAGTACTTC.